This T cell receptor beta chain was identified in a study of blood T cell repertoires in COVID-19. Original data processing: Nucleated cell number was recorded as an estimate derived from reference gene primer amplification. Clones were read by immunoSEQ multiplex PCR, and TCRdb kept only the in-frame ones, dropping some. That table supplies the V and J calls and clone size; D and trimming were determined from the DNA. The sample consists of some 66,000 clones, 85% to 90% of them appearing once. CDR1 is SNHLY, CDR2 FYNNEI, per germline. V was cut by 7 bases and J by 0 bases, with 11 bases left in between. This CDR3 spans 14 amino acids.

The sample consisted of peripheral blood. The receptor comes from a woman aged 60-70 years with acute or convalescent COVID-19. V and J are TRBV2 and TRBJ2-3; D might be TRBD2 (5 bases). CDR3 region: CASKPGTSTDTQYF. DNA of the CDR3: TGTGCCAGCAAGCCGGGAACTAGCACAGATACGCAGTATTTT. Variable domain in full (rest from reference TRBV2 and TRBJ2-3): EPEVTQTPSHQVTQMGQEVILRCVPISNHLYFYWYRQILGQKVEFLVSFYNNEISEKSEIFDDQFSVERPDGSNFTLKIRSTKLEDSAMYFCASKPGTSTDTQYFGPGTRLTVL.